The 26 T cell receptor beta chains reported below all come from one sample, sequenced in a study of T cell clonality in common variable immunodeficiency. TCRdb's table, derived via immunoSEQ multiplex PCR, lists solely in-frame clones and lacks some. The repertoire consists of approximately 37,000 clones, none detected only once. The sequencing input was peripheral blood mononuclear cells. The receptors come from a person aged 18 to 75 in good health.

At least ten counts were recorded for this clone. The CDR3 end lies 3 residues beyond the end of the read and is filled in from the germline J gene. The chain recombines TRBV5-1 with TRBJ2-5, with 8 bases aligning to TRBD2. Germline-derived CDR1 and CDR2 are SGHRS and YFSETQ. J was trimmed by 5 bases and V by 4 bases; bases with no gene match: 7. There are 14 residues in the CDR3. The CDR3 bases that were read are TGCGCCAGCAGCCGGGGGGGGACGGGGGAGACC. Residues: CASSRGGTGET. In full, the CDR3 is CASSRGGTGETQYF.

There are many counts of this clone. The DNA ends 3 residues before the CDR3 does, and the rest of the CDR3 is filled in from the germline J gene. The rearrangement uses TRBV10-3 and TRBJ2-3; 11 nucleotides line up with TRBD1. The CDR3 consists of 15 residues. The junction had 8 bases not matched to a gene; V was cut back by 7 bases and J by 5 bases. The germline CDR1 and CDR2 sequences are ENHRY and SYGVKD. Incomplete CDR3 DNA: TGTGCCATCACTGGGGGACAGGGGGTTCGAGATACG. As protein: CAITGGQGVRDT. In full, the CDR3 reads CAITGGQGVRDTQYF.

This clone was picked up many times. The read ends 3 residues early relative to the CDR3; the germline J gene fills the gap. The chain employs TRBV20-1 and TRBJ2-7; 8 bases line up with TRBD1. V was pared by 8 bases and J by 6 bases, with 6 bases of the junction left unmatched. The CDR3 totals 11 residues. From germline, CDR1 is DFQATT and CDR2 SNEGSKA (reference sequence). Incomplete CDR3 DNA: TGCAGTCCCAGGGGGCTCGCCGAG. Its translation: CSPRGLAE. The whole CDR3 is CSPRGLAEQYF.

This clone was seen repeatedly, ten times or more. The read terminates 3 residues before the CDR3 end, so the remaining end is supplied by the germline J gene. This chain uses TRBV7-8 with TRBJ2-7; tentatively, D is TRBD2 (5 bases). Germline V CDR1 and CDR2: SGHVS, FQNEAQ. V lost 1 base and J lost 0, with 13 bases in between. The CDR3 is 16 residues long. The CDR3 protein is CASSLGRGHPSYEQYF. The sequenced part of the CDR3 DNA is TGTGCCAGCAGCTTAGGCCGCGGGCACCCCTCCTACGAG.

In this sample, this clone turned up many times. The CDR3 end is not reached by the read, which stops 3 residues before it; the germline J gene fills it in. V and J are TRBV30 and TRBJ1-2; TRBD1 matches at 11 bases. Trimming at V came to 7 bases and at J to 7 bases, leaving 5 bases not matched to a gene. There are 12 residues in the CDR3. CDR1 and CDR2 from the germline V gene are GTSNPN and SVGIG (reference sequence). This CDR3 reads CAYRDRGSGYTF. The covered CDR3 bases are TGTGCCTACCGGGACAGGGGGTCTGGC.

This clone occurred many times. The read ends 3 residues early relative to the CDR3; the germline J gene fills the gap. The rearrangement links TRBV28 to TRBJ1-5, with 11 bases identical to TRBD1. The CDR3 has 15 amino acids. J lost 6 bases, V lost 6 bases, and 7 bases had no gene match. In germline, CDR1 is MDHEN, CDR2 SYDVKM. CDR3 amino acids: CASSPDRGQGQPQHF. Incomplete CDR3 DNA: TGTGCCAGCAGCCCGGACAGGGGGCAAGGTCAGCCC.

This clone showed up many times. The read terminates 3 residues before the CDR3 end, so the remaining end is supplied by the germline J gene. The chain is built from TRBV28 and TRBJ2-1; possibly TRBD2 for D (5 bases). Trimming pared 6 bases from V and 0 bases from J, leaving 12 bases between. The CDR3 extends over 15 amino acids. In germline, CDR1 is MDHEN, CDR2 SYDVKM. This CDR3 is CASRETRSSYNEQFF. The part of the CDR3 DNA that was read is TGTGCCAGCAGGGAAACTAGGAGCTCCTACAATGAG.

This clone was counted ten times or more. Coverage ceases 3 residues before the CDR3 finishes, and the germline J gene fills in the end. The gene calls are TRBV2 and TRBJ2-2; 9 bases agree with TRBD1. With 4 bases clipped from V and 5 bases from J, the junction kept 8 bases outside the gene matches. CDR3 length equals 16 residues. CDR1 and CDR2 from the germline V gene are SNHLY and FYNNEI. CDR3 DNA, as far as it was read: TGTGCCAGCAGTGGGGGGGACAGGGTTGGGACCGGGGAG. Its protein is CASSGGDRVGTGE. The entire CDR3 is CASSGGDRVGTGELFF.

This clone was seen at least ten times. The CDR3 is cut off 3 residues early in the read; its end comes from the germline J gene. The V and J genes are TRBV7-3 and TRBJ2-7; D may be TRBD1 (5 bases). Germline V CDR1 and CDR2: SGHTA, FQGTGA. V lost 5 bases to trimming and J lost 1 base, with 12 bases between them. The CDR3 has 14 residues. The part of the CDR3 DNA that was read is TGTGCCAGCAGCCCAGAGACAGCATCCTACGAG. This gives the protein CASSPETASYE. Given in full, the CDR3 is CASSPETASYEQYF.

This clone was counted ten times or more. The sequence runs out 3 residues before the end of the CDR3; the remainder is reconstructed from the germline J gene. V gene TRBV20-1 combines with J gene TRBJ1-4; 7 positions match TRBD1. V shed 2 bases, J shed 0 bases, and the junction held 3 bases outside the gene matches. Germline lookup yields CDR1 DFQATT and CDR2 SNEGSKA (reference sequence). The CDR3 runs 15 residues. CDR3 in amino acids: CSARSQGATNEKLFF. Partial CDR3 DNA: TGCAGTGCTAGATCCCAGGGGGCAACTAATGAAAAA.

This clone was recorded many times. The read terminates 3 residues ahead of where the CDR3 ends, so the germline J gene completes it. The rearrangement joins TRBV2 to TRBJ2-2; D is tentatively TRBD1 or TRBD2 (5 bases each). The germline V and J ends were trimmed by 5 bases and 4 bases, with 11 bases remaining between them. The germline V gene has CDR1 SNHLY and CDR2 FYNNEI. This CDR3 contains 14 residues. The CDR3 spells CASSREGSTGELFF. The CDR3 DNA, read in part, is TGTGCCAGCAGTAGAGAGGGGAGCACCGGGGAG.

At least ten counts were recorded for this clone. The read gets to within 3 residues of the CDR3 end, and the germline J gene fills in the rest. The chain uses TRBV19 and TRBJ1-1; 8 bases line up with TRBD1. The trim removed 5 bases at V and 5 bases at J, leaving 4 bases unmatched. The CDR3 loop spans 13 amino acids. Germline CDR1 is LNHDA and CDR2 is SQIVND (reference sequence). The part of the CDR3 DNA that was read is TGTGCCAGTAGTGGACAGGGTGGGACTGAA. It yields the protein CASSGQGGTE. The whole CDR3 reads CASSGQGGTEAFF.

This clone was detected many times. The read is 3 residues too short to cover the CDR3 end, so that end is filled in from the germline J gene. The gene calls are TRBV7-2 and TRBJ1-1; D might be TRBD1 (6 bases). The CDR3 is made up of 13 amino acids. The ends were cut back, 8 bases at V and 1 base at J, with 11 bases in the middle. Germline CDR1 reads SGHTA; CDR2 reads FQGNSA. The CDR3 sequence: CASLLQGNTEAFF. The CDR3 DNA, read in part, is TGTGCCAGCCTCCTACAGGGGAACACTGAA.

This clone has ten or more counts. The CDR3 end is not reached by the read, which stops 3 residues before it; the germline J gene fills it in. The chain combines TRBV4-1 with TRBJ2-7; D gene ambiguous. Germline loops: CDR1 MGHRA, CDR2 YSYEKL. The CDR3 sequence is 16 residues long. Trimming took off 0 bases at V and 0 bases at J, with 12 bases between the two ends. CDR3 residues: CASSQDFIKGSYEQYF. The DNA read from the CDR3 is TGCGCCAGCAGCCAAGACTTTATAAAGGGCTCCTACGAG.

This clone was recorded many times. The read comes to an end 3 residues before the CDR3 does, leaving the germline J gene to fill in the end. The chain carries TRBV5-1 and TRBJ2-7, with 9 bases lining up with TRBD1. The germline CDR1 and CDR2 sequences are SGHRS and YFSETQ. The CDR3 runs 15 residues. V shed 4 bases and J 5 bases; nucleotides not matched to a gene: 10. CDR3 protein: CASSPGTGWDDEQYF. The sequenced CDR3 bases are TGCGCCAGCAGCCCCGGGACAGGGTGGGACGACGAG.

The sample holds many counts of this clone. The CDR3 end is not reached by the read, which stops 3 residues before it; the germline J gene fills it in. V is TRBV28 and J is TRBJ1-2; D not resolved. Trimming removed 11 bases from V and 2 bases from J, with 12 bases in between. Germline values: CDR1 MDHEN, CDR2 SYDVKM. The CDR3 is 12 residues long. Here the CDR3 reads CAGGEVNYGYTF. The sequenced part of the CDR3 DNA is TGTGCCGGCGGGGAGGTCAACTATGGC.

This clone came up many times. A much larger clone is a single base away; this may be a read error. The read finishes 3 residues shy of the CDR3 end, and the germline J gene is used to complete it. V usage is TRBV20-1 and J usage is TRBJ1-4, with D maybe TRBD1 (5 bases). The CDR3 consists of 14 residues. Per germline, CDR1 DFQATT and CDR2 SNEGSKA (reference sequence). Incomplete CDR3 DNA: TGCAGTGCTGCTCTAAGCTCTGGGGCCAACGTA. Amino acid sequence: CSAALSSGANV. The full CDR3 is CSAALSSGANVLFF.

Of note for this clone: The CDR3 end lies 3 residues beyond the end of the read and is filled in from the germline J gene. The genes are TRBV16 and TRBJ1-2, with a weak D call TRBD1 (5 bases). V lost 0 bases and J lost 0, with 8 bases in between. Germline V gene sequence: CDR1 KGHSY, CDR2 FQNENV. The CDR3 has 15 residues. This chain's CDR3 is CASSQSRGANYGYTF. The part of the CDR3 DNA that was read is TGTGCCAGCAGCCAATCGAGGGGAGCTAACTATGGC. The full variable domain, with the rest looked up from reference TRBV16 and TRBJ1-2, is GEEVAQTPKHLVRGEGQKAKLYCAPIKGHSYVFWYQQVLKNEFKFLISFQNENVFDETGMPKERFSAKCLPNSPCSLEIQATKLEDSAVYFCASSQSRGANYGYTFGSGTRLTVV.

About this clone: The read stops 3 residues short of the end of the CDR3; the missing end is completed from the germline J gene. The rearrangement links TRBV7-2 to TRBJ1-4, with D tentatively TRBD1 (5 bases). The germline gives CDR1 SGHTA, CDR2 FQGNSA. This CDR3 region has 15 residues. The CDR3 region is CASSLKGTRVSPLFF. The part of the CDR3 DNA that was read is TGTGCCAGCAGCTTAAAGGGGACTAGGGTTTCACCA.

In this sample, this clone turned up many times. With the read ending 3 residues before the CDR3 end, the germline J gene is used to fill in that end. V and J are TRBV4-2 and TRBJ2-2; TRBD1 matches at 7 bases. Germline V gives CDR1 LGHNA, CDR2 YNFKEQ. The CDR3 has 18 amino acids. CDR3 in amino acids: CASSQLTGWKATNEKLFF. CDR3 DNA (partial): TGTGCCAGCAGCCAGTTGACAGGGTGGAAGGCAACTAATGAAAAG.

This clone was seen repeatedly, ten times or more. The read ends 3 residues before the CDR3 terminus; that terminus is restored from the germline J gene. The genes are TRBV2 and TRBJ2-1, with 7 bases that match TRBD2. This CDR3 has 14 residues. With 5 bases clipped from V and 8 bases from J, the junction kept 9 bases outside the gene matches. Germline values: CDR1 SNHLY, CDR2 FYNNEI. The CDR3 DNA, read in part, is TGTGCCAGCAGTCCCGACCCTAGCGGCCATGAG. Protein sequence: CASSPDPSGHE. The CDR3, in full, reads CASSPDPSGHEQFF.

This clone showed up many times. From the germline J gene comes the end of the CDR3, since the read stops 3 residues before it. The V and J genes are TRBV10-3 and TRBJ2-3, with D hard to call. V gave up 6 bases and J gave up 1 base, with 11 bases separating them. This CDR3 has 14 residues. Per germline, CDR1 ENHRY and CDR2 SYGVKD. CDR3 amino acids: CAIRAPSGTDTQYF. Partial CDR3 DNA: TGTGCCATCAGAGCCCCCTCGGGCACAGATACG.

To note about this clone: The missing CDR3 end, 3 residues past where the read stops, is filled in from the germline J gene. This rearrangement joins TRBV19 to TRBJ1-2, with D perhaps matching TRBD1 (5 bases). Germline CDR1 reads LNHDA; CDR2 reads SQIVND (reference sequence). The length of the CDR3 is 14 residues. The covered CDR3 bases are TGTGCCAGTAGTACGGAGGGGACTCACAATGAC. It codes for CASSTEGTHND. Given in full, the CDR3 is CASSTEGTHNDYTF.

As to this clone: The observed sequence ends 3 residues before the CDR3 terminus, with the missing tail filled in from the germline J gene. The J gene is TRBJ2-5, the V gene TRBV18, with 8 bases matching TRBD2. Germline CDR1 KGHSH, CDR2 LQKENI. This CDR3 is built from 16 residues. CDR3 sequence: CASSPVGRGGTDTQYF. The CDR3 bases that were read are TGTGCCAGCTCACCAGTGGGCCGGGGGGGCACAGATACC.

This clone came up many times. The sequence runs out 3 residues before the end of the CDR3; the remainder is reconstructed from the germline J gene. This chain uses TRBV4-2 with TRBJ2-7; 10 bases map to TRBD2. J lost 1 base, V lost 0 bases, and 3 bases had no gene match. This CDR3 is 16 amino acids long. The germline V gene encodes CDR1 LGHNA and CDR2 YNFKEQ. The sequenced CDR3 bases are TGTGCCAGCAGCCAAGATGGGACTAGCGTTTCCTACGAG. It yields the protein CASSQDGTSVSYE. In full, the CDR3 is CASSQDGTSVSYEQYF.

In this sample, this clone turned up many times. The CDR3 sequence: CAWSGMGQGDQPQHF. The covered CDR3 bases are TGTGCCTGGAGTGGCATGGGACAGGGCGATCAGCCC. The gene calls are TRBV30 and TRBJ1-5, with 9 bases that match TRBD1. The read falls 3 residues short of the CDR3 end, and the missing part is taken from the germline J gene. Germline lookup yields CDR1 GTSNPN and CDR2 SVGIG (reference sequence). The CDR3 is 15 amino acids. J lost 5 bases, V lost 1 base, and 6 bases had no gene match.